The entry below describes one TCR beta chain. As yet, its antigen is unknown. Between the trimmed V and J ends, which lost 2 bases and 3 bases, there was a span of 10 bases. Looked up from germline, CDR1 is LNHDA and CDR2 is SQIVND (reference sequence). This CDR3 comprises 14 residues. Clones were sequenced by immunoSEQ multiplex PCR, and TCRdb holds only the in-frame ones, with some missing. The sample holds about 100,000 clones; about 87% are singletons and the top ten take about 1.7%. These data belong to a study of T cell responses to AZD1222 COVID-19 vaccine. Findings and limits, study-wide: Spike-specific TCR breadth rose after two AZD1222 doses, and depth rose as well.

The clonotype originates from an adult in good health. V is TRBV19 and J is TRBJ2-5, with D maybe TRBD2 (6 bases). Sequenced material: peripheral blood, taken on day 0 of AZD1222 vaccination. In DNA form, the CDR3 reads TGTGCCAGTAGTATACTCGGAGGGGAAGAGACCCAGTACTTC. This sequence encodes CASSILGGEETQYF.